The 24 T cell receptor beta chains reported below all come from one sample, sequenced in a study of blood T cells in healthy people across ages. Then a second PCR, running about 6 to 12 cycles, was carried out with a sample-barcoded 5' primer and a J-beta primer mix. TCRdb processed the 5' RACE reads anew with MiXCR; each CDR3 protein has one entry. Of approximately 810,000 distinct CDR3 sequences in the sample, roughly 34% were seen once. The sequencing sample was made of blood. These receptors were obtained from a man aged 18 to 29 in good health.

The chain recombines TRBV2 with TRBJ1-4; tentative D call: TRBD1 (6 bases). The V end was cut by 7 bases, the J end by 8 bases, with 17 bases between. The CDR3 is 14 amino acids. Germline CDR1 reads SNHLY; CDR2 reads FYNNEI. CDR3 sequence reads: CASNVQGGGEKLFF. The CDR3 DNA is TGTGCCAGCAACGTACAGGGTGGCGGCGAAAAACTGTTTTTT.

This clonotype has more than one count but fewer than ten. The rearrangement joins TRBV4-1 to TRBJ1-4; 7 bases map to TRBD1. Germline-derived CDR1 and CDR2 are MGHRA and YSYEKL. CDR3 length equals 15 residues. V lost 4 bases, J lost 2 bases, and 4 bases stayed unmatched. CDR3 DNA sequence: TGCGCCAGCAGCCCCGCAGGGGGGACTAATGAAAAACTGTTTTTT. Protein: CASSPAGGTNEKLFF.

V gene TRBV7-3 combines with J gene TRBJ2-3; TRBD1 is a possible D gene (6 bases). Trimming shortened V by 5 bases and J by 5 bases, and 14 bases separated the two germline ends. The CDR3 has 14 amino acids. Looked up from germline, CDR1 is SGHTA and CDR2 is FQGTGA. The CDR3 DNA reads TGTGCCAGCAGCCGCAGGGGCCGAGAAGATACGCAGTATTTT. Translated: CASSRRGREDTQYF.

This clonotype was seen more than once but under ten times. This sequence joins TRBV6-5 and TRBJ2-5; 7 bases agree with TRBD2. The junction had 7 bases not matched to a gene; V was cut back by 3 bases and J by 9 bases. Germline V gene sequence: CDR1 MNHEY, CDR2 SVGAGI. This CDR3 has 13 residues. CDR3 bases: TGTGCCAGCAGTTATGGTGCGGCGGGGGCCCAGTACTTC. This sequence encodes CASSYGAAGAQYF.

The chain carries TRBV5-5 and TRBJ2-7; tentatively, D is TRBD1 (6 bases). From germline, CDR1 is SGHKS and CDR2 YYEKEE (reference sequence). V lost 0 bases and J 7 bases, leaving 20 bases between the germline ends. This CDR3 region has 16 residues. The CDR3 nucleotides read TGTGCCAGCAGCTTGGATCCGGGGATGGGGGACAATGAGCAGTACTTC. Translation gives CASSLDPGMGDNEQYF.

This clonotype showed up just a few times. V usage is TRBV7-2 and J usage is TRBJ2-7; D remains ambiguous. The germline V gene encodes CDR1 SGHTA and CDR2 FQGNSA. V was cut by 2 bases and J by 2 bases, with 7 bases left in between. This CDR3 is 13 amino acids long. The CDR3 region has the DNA TGTGCCAGCAGCTTATGGCCGGCCTACGAGCAGTACTTC. Its protein is CASSLWPAYEQYF.

J is TRBJ2-3 and V is TRBV29-1; a possible D gene is TRBD1 (5 bases). Per germline, CDR1 SQVTM and CDR2 ANQGSEA. The V and J ends lost 1 base and 5 bases respectively, with 7 bases between them. CDR3 length equals 12 residues. The chain's CDR3 is CSVEGGGDTQYF. Here the CDR3 DNA reads TGCAGCGTTGAAGGGGGCGGAGATACGCAGTATTTT.

This clonotype was counted many times. CDR3 protein: CAISVNEGETQYF. The CDR3 DNA follows: TGTGCCATCAGTGTTAACGAGGGAGAGACCCAGTACTTC. J is TRBJ2-5 and V is TRBV10-3, with D possibly TRBD2 on 5 matching bases. CDR1 is ENHRY and CDR2 is SYGVKD in the germline V gene. Trimming left V 4 bases short and J 4 bases short, with 10 bases between. This CDR3 contains 13 residues.

The V gene is TRBV4-2, the J gene TRBJ2-1; 7 bases line up with TRBD1. The germline gives CDR1 LGHNA, CDR2 YNFKEQ. V dropped 5 bases and J dropped 8; count of bases not matched to a gene: 6. The CDR3 runs 13 residues. CDR3 bases: TGTGCCAGCAGCTCACAGGGGATGGATGAGCAGTTCTTC. The encoded protein is CASSSQGMDEQFF.

This clonotype was recorded many times. The V and J genes are TRBV5-1 and TRBJ2-7; tentative D call: TRBD1 (6 bases). Between the trimmed V and J ends, which lost 1 base and 4 bases, there was a span of 15 bases. Germline V gene lookup returns CDR1 SGHRS and CDR2 YFSETQ. This CDR3 has 15 residues. CDR3 protein: CASSLSGGSRYEQYF. Here the CDR3 DNA reads TGCGCCAGCAGCTTGAGTGGGGGCTCAAGATACGAGCAGTACTTC.

On this clonotype: An end of the junction does not agree with germline; a read error may underlie this. The chain is built from TRBV6-2 or TRBV6-3 and TRBJ1-2; no reliable D call. The germline V gene has CDR1 MNHEY and CDR2 SVGEGT. The CDR3 covers 16 residues. In DNA, the CDR3 is TGTGCCGGCAGCCTCAGAGGCGGGGTCGATAAGTATGGCTACACCTTC. Protein: CAGSLRGGVDKYGYTF.

This clonotype has a count of ten or more. The chain couples TRBV20-1 to TRBJ2-1; TRBD1 aligns across 9 bases. The CDR3 is 15 residues long. Per the germline V gene, CDR1 is DFQATT and CDR2 is SNEGSKA (reference sequence). With 5 bases clipped from V and 8 bases from J, the junction kept 13 bases outside the gene matches. Written as DNA, the CDR3 is TGCAGTGCTTCTCGAGAGGGACAGGGCCTCGATGAGCAGTTCTTC. Its protein product is CSASREGQGLDEQFF.

This clonotype was seen only a few times. The J gene is TRBJ2-5, the V gene TRBV7-2; D is uncertain. With 3 bases removed from V and 11 bases from J, the gap between germline ends came to 13 bases. Per germline, CDR1 SGHTA and CDR2 FQGNSA. The CDR3 sequence is 12 residues long. The CDR3 loop is CASSFGSREQYF. Written as DNA, the CDR3 is TGTGCCAGCAGCTTCGGAAGTCGAGAGCAGTACTTC. The full variable domain, rest sourced from reference TRBV7-2 and TRBJ2-5, is GAGVSQSPSNKVTEKGKDVELRCDPISGHTALYWYRQSLGQGLEFLIYFQGNSAPDKSGLPSDRFSAERTGGSVSTLTIQRTQQEDSAVYLCASSFGSREQYFGPGTRLLVL.

This clonotype was detected a few times. V usage is TRBV4-2 and J usage is TRBJ2-7; unclear D gene. The germline CDR1 and CDR2 sequences are LGHNA and YNFKEQ. The V and J ends lost 2 bases and 3 bases respectively, with 8 bases between them. The CDR3 extends over 13 amino acids. CDR3 sequence: CASSQFRYYEQYF. CDR3 nucleotide sequence: TGTGCCAGCAGCCAATTTAGATACTACGAGCAGTACTTC.

This clonotype was seen more than once but under ten times. The chain has TRBV7-2 and TRBJ2-1; D is unresolved. Trimming pared 2 bases from V and 8 bases from J, leaving 7 bases between. There are 12 residues in the CDR3. Germline V lookup: CDR1 SGHTA, CDR2 FQGNSA. CDR3 bases: TGTGCCAGCAGCTTAACGAACGATGAGCAGTTCTTC. Its protein product is CASSLTNDEQFF. The entire variable domain, with the rest obtained from reference TRBV7-2 and TRBJ2-1, is as follows: GAGVSQSPSNKVTEKGKDVELRCDPISGHTALYWYRQSLGQGLEFLIYFQGNSAPDKSGLPSDRFSAERTGGSVSTLTIQRTQQEDSAVYLCASSLTNDEQFFGPGTRLTVL.

This clonotype has a handful of counts. This chain joins TRBV7-9 and TRBJ2-6; 9 bases line up with TRBD1. With 5 bases clipped from V and 4 bases from J, the junction kept 15 bases outside the gene matches. Germline V gives CDR1 SEHNR, CDR2 FQNEAQ (reference sequence). This CDR3 has 19 amino acids. CDR3 nucleotide sequence: TGTGCCAGCAGCGCTAGGACCCGGGACAGGGATAACGGGGCCAACGTCCTGACTTTC. Translated: CASSARTRDRDNGANVLTF.

The genes are TRBV20-1 and TRBJ1-5, with no clear D. In germline, CDR1 is DFQATT, CDR2 SNEGSKA (reference sequence). The CDR3 is 15 residues long. V was pared by 2 bases and J by 5 bases, with 16 bases between. The CDR3: CSARRRSARDQPQHF. The CDR3 bases are TGCAGTGCTAGACGACGTTCGGCGCGGGATCAGCCCCAGCATTTT.

The chain links TRBV28 to TRBJ1-2; D gene unclear. Germline CDR1 is MDHEN and CDR2 is SYDVKM. The CDR3 loop spans 14 amino acids. V was shortened by 0 bases and J by 4 bases, with 9 bases between the two germline ends. CDR3 sequence reads: CASSLWLQFYGYTF. The CDR3, as DNA: TGTGCCAGCAGTTTATGGCTGCAGTTCTATGGCTACACCTTC.

The CDR3 is CSAGKAGGGDTQYF. CDR3 sequence (DNA): TGCAGTGCTGGGAAAGCGGGGGGGGGAGATACGCAGTATTTT. The chain links TRBV20-1 to TRBJ2-3; 10 bases fit TRBD2. Germline CDR1 is DFQATT and CDR2 is SNEGSKA (reference sequence). The ends lost 5 bases at V and 5 bases at J; junction bases unmatched: 7. CDR3 length: 14 residues.

V and J are TRBV6-2 or TRBV6-3 and TRBJ1-4; D unclear. Looked up from germline, CDR1 is MNHEY and CDR2 is SVGEGT. The CDR3 runs to 15 residues. Between the trimmed V and J ends, which lost 6 bases and 3 bases, there was a span of 14 bases. CDR3 nucleotide sequence: TGTGCCAGCAGCCTGACCAGCGGGTCTAATGAAAAACTGTTTTTT. This encodes CASSLTSGSNEKLFF.

The rearrangement joins TRBV2 to TRBJ2-5; D is ambiguous. Trimming pared 8 bases from V and 2 bases from J, leaving 3 bases between. The CDR3 loop spans 10 amino acids. Germline V gene sequence: CDR1 SNHLY, CDR2 FYNNEI. DNA of the CDR3: TGTGCCAGCGAACAAGAGACCCAGTACTTC. As protein: CASEQETQYF.

This clonotype was seen repeatedly, ten times or more. This chain connects TRBV12-3 or TRBV12-4 to TRBJ2-3, with 8 bases aligning to TRBD2. CDR3 length: 16 amino acids. V lost 5 bases and J lost 5; bases outside the gene matches: 12. The CDR3 protein is CASSVLGSGEVDTQYF. CDR3 sequence (DNA): TGTGCCAGCAGTGTCTTGGGTAGCGGGGAGGTAGATACGCAGTATTTT.

This clonotype has ten or more counts. The rearrangement links TRBV5-1 to TRBJ1-2, with unresolved D. This CDR3 contains 11 residues. V was trimmed by 10 bases and J by 7 bases, leaving 14 bases between them. CDR1 and CDR2 (germline): SGHRS, YFSETQ. In DNA form, the CDR3 reads TGCGCCCTAATCTTGGCAAGTGGCTACACCTTC. It encodes CALILASGYTF.

This clonotype was detected a few times. The rearrangement uses TRBV2 and TRBJ1-1; no definite D call. Trimming removed 4 bases from V and 8 bases from J, with 11 bases in between. The CDR3 consists of 12 residues. Germline assignment: CDR1 SNHLY and CDR2 FYNNEI. DNA of the CDR3: TGTGCCAGCAGTGCTAGGGAGGTGGAAGCTTTCTTT. Protein product: CASSAREVEAFF.